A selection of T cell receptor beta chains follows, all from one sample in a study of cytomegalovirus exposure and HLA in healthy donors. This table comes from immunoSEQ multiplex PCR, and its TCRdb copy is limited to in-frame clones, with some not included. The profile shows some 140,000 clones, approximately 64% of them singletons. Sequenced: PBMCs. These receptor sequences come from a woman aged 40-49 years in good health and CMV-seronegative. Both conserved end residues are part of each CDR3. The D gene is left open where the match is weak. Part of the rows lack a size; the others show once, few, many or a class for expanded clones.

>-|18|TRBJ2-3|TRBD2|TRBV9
TGTGCCAGCAGCGTAGGGACAATTCAAGCGGGGGGCACAGATACGCAGTATTTT
CASSVGTIQAGGTDTQYF
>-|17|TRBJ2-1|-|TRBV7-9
TGTGCCAGCAGCCACCTACCAGGGGATCCACCATACAATGAGCAGTTCTTC
CASSHLPGDPPYNEQFF
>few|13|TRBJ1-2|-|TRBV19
TGTGCCAGTACCCCCGACAGCCTCTATGGCTACACCTTC
CASTPDSLYGYTF
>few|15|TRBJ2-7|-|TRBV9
TGTGCCAGCAGCGTAGGAACGGTTGGGAGTTTCGAGCAGTACTTC
CASSVGTVGSFEQYF
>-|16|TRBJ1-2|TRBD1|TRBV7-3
TGTGCCAGCAGCTTAACCGGGACAGGGATCGACTATGGCTACACCTTC
CASSLTGTGIDYGYTF
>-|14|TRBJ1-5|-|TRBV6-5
TGTGCCAGCACCGCCCAGGCCGGCAGTCAGCCCCAGCATTTT
CASTAQAGSQPQHF
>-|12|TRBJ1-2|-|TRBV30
TGTGCCTGGAGTGGTCCCCGCTATGGCTACACCTTC
CAWSGPRYGYTF
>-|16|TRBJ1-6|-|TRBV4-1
TGCGCCAGCAGCCAAGAAAGCATAGCCCGCCATTCACCCCTCCACTTT
CASSQESIARHSPLHF
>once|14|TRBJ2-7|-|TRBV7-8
TGTGCCAGCAGCTTATCCGGTCTTACCTACGAGCAGTACTTC
CASSLSGLTYEQYF
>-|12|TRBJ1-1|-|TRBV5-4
TGTGCCAGCAGTTTAAGGGGCACTGAAGCTTTCTTT
CASSLRGTEAFF
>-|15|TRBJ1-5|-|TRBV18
TGTGCCAGCTCACCCACTACAAGTAGCAATCAGCCCCAGCATTTT
CASSPTTSSNQPQHF
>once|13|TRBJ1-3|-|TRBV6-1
TGTGCCAGCGGACTTACCTCTGGAAACACCATATATTTT
CASGLTSGNTIYF
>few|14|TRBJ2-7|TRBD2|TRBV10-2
TGCGCCAGCCAAAGACTAGCGGCTACCTACGAGCAGTACTTC
CASQRLAATYEQYF
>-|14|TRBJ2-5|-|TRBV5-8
TGTGCCAGCAGCCATCGGGTGCGGTCGGAGACCCAGTACTTC
CASSHRVRSETQYF
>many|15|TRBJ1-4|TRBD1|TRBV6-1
TGTGCCAGCAGTGGCCGGGACAGATATAATGAAAAACTGTTTTTT
CASSGRDRYNEKLFF
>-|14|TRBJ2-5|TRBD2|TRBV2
TGTGCCAGCTGTCTAGCGGAACCCCAAGAGACCCAGTACTTC
CASCLAEPQETQYF
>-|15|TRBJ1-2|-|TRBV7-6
TGTGCCAGCAGCTTTAAAGGCGGGGCCAAAGACGGCTACACCTTC
CASSFKGGAKDGYTF